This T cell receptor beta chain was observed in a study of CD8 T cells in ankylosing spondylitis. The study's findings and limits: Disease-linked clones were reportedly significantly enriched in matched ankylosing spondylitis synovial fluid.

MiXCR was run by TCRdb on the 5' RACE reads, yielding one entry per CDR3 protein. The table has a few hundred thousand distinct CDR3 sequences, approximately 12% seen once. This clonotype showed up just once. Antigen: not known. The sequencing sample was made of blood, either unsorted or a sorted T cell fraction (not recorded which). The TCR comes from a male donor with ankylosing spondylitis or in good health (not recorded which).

For the CDR3, the DNA is TGTGCCAGCAGGAGGGTAACTAGCGGGCCTAGGAATGAGCAGTTCTTC. It is translated as CASRRVTSGPRNEQFF. The chain joins TRBV6-1 to TRBJ2-1; the match to TRBD2 covers 9 bases. J lost 7 bases, V lost 6 bases, and 13 bases had no gene match. The germline gives CDR1 MNHNS, CDR2 SASEGT. This CDR3 has 16 residues.